This is a list of T cell receptor beta chains from one sample in a study of blood T cell repertoires in COVID-19. Measured with immunoSEQ multiplex PCR; TCRdb has only the in-frame clones, and not every one. The table shows about 180,000 clones, with 80% to 85% occurring only once. The specimen sequenced was peripheral blood. These receptors all come from a woman in her 70s with COVID-19, enrolled during active disease. Each CDR3 is given with its conserved first and last residue. The D gene is left open where the match is weak. For some rows the clone size is stated as once, few or many, or as a class when expanded; others skip it.

clone_size | j_call | d_call | v_call | cdr3_nt | cdr3_aa
NA | TRBJ1-1 | NA | TRBV29-1 | TGCAGCGTCATACGCGGGGTAACTGAAGCTTTCTTT | CSVIRGVTEAFF
NA | TRBJ2-3 | TRBD1 | TRBV9 | TGTGCCAGCAGCGCCAGGGGGCGCGGAGATACGCAGTATTTT | CASSARGRGDTQYF
NA | TRBJ2-7 | NA | TRBV5-4 | TGTGCCAGCAGCTTGGCGGGTAGCTCCTACGAGCAGTACTTC | CASSLAGSSYEQYF
NA | TRBJ2-3 | TRBD1 | TRBV24-1 | TGTGCCACCAGTGATTTGGGAAGGACAGGGGCGAGCACAGATACGCAGTATTTT | CATSDLGRTGASTDTQYF
NA | TRBJ2-7 | TRBD2 | TRBV5-4 | TGTGCCAGCAGCTTGGCTAGCGGGATGACGGGGCAGTACTTC | CASSLASGMTGQYF
NA | TRBJ1-4 | NA | TRBV7-9 | TGTGCCAGCAGCCCTGAATGGGGGGAACTGTTTTTT | CASSPEWGELFF
few | TRBJ2-7 | NA | TRBV28 | TGTGCCAGCAGTACCAGGGGCGAGCAGTACTTC | CASSTRGEQYF
NA | TRBJ2-4 | NA | TRBV5-5 | TGTGCCAGCAGCCCCGTGGGTGATGCGGCCGTGAAAAACATTCAGTACTTC | CASSPVGDAAVKNIQYF
NA | TRBJ2-2 | NA | TRBV7-2 | TGTGCCAGCAGCCCAGGGGGGTCGAGGGAGCTGTTTTTT | CASSPGGSRELFF
NA | TRBJ2-1 | NA | TRBV7-2 | TGTGCCAGCAGTCGCGAGGGGGAGGGCCGCAATGAGCAGTTCTTC | CASSREGEGRNEQFF
few | TRBJ2-7 | NA | TRBV29-1 | TGCAGCGTTCGCTTGTTAGGGGGCGAGCAGTACTTC | CSVRLLGGEQYF
NA | TRBJ2-3 | TRBD2 | TRBV6-1 | TGTGCCAGCAGTGAACTTGGCGGGAGGGCCACAGATACGCAGTATTTT | CASSELGGRATDTQYF
NA | TRBJ2-7 | NA | TRBV7-9 | TGTGCCAGCAGCTTAAGGTCGGGCGAGCAGTACTTC | CASSLRSGEQYF
once | TRBJ2-7 | TRBD2 | TRBV10-3 | TGTGCCATCAGTTCTCGAGCCGGGACTAGCGGAAACTCCTACGAGCAGTACTTC | CAISSRAGTSGNSYEQYF
NA | TRBJ2-2 | TRBD2 | TRBV6-2/TRBV6-3 | TGTGCCAGCAGTCCGACTAGCGGGCTCACCGGGGAGCTGTTTTTT | CASSPTSGLTGELFF
NA | TRBJ2-7 | NA | TRBV11-2 | TGTGCCAGCAGCTTAGGGGGCGGGGGCCCTTACGAGCAGTACTTC | CASSLGGGGPYEQYF
NA | TRBJ1-1 | NA | TRBV19 | TGTGCCAGTACCCCGGGCGGGGGTCGGCTCACTGAAGCTTTCTTT | CASTPGGGRLTEAFF
few | TRBJ2-2 | TRBD1 | TRBV30 | TGTGCCAGGTCAGGAAACAGGGGGAACACGAACACCGGGGAGCTGTTTTTT | CARSGNRGNTNTGELFF
NA | TRBJ1-4 | TRBD1 | TRBV7-2 | TGTGCCAGCAGCCTCGGACAGGGGGCGCTTGCTAATGAAAAACTGTTTTTT | CASSLGQGALANEKLFF
NA | TRBJ2-7 | NA | TRBV6-2/TRBV6-3 | TGTGCCAGCAGGTACCAGGGGTTTTCCTACGAGCAGTACTTC | CASRYQGFSYEQYF
NA | TRBJ2-3 | NA | TRBV19 | TGTGCCAGTAGTATTGGGGGGGCGGGCACAGATACGCAGTATTTT | CASSIGGAGTDTQYF
NA | TRBJ2-1 | TRBD2 | TRBV19 | TGTGCCAGTAGCCTCTTTAGCGGGAGGCTCAATGAGCAGTTCTTC | CASSLFSGRLNEQFF
NA | TRBJ2-7 | TRBD1 | TRBV3-1/TRBV3-2 | TGTGCCAGCAGCCAAGGACGGGACAGGGGGATACCCCGACACTACGAGCAGTACTTC | CASSQGRDRGIPRHYEQYF
NA | TRBJ1-2 | NA | TRBV7-2 | TGTGCCAGCAGCCCCTGGGGTGAGGCAGGGCAAGGCTACACCTTC | CASSPWGEAGQGYTF
NA | TRBJ1-1 | NA | TRBV7-2 | TGTGCCAGCAGCTTAACGCGGATGAACACTGAAGCTTTCTTT | CASSLTRMNTEAFF
NA | TRBJ1-5 | NA | TRBV5-6 | TGTGCCAGCAGCGCCAGGGTCGCACGGGCTAGCAATCAGCCCCAGCATTTT | CASSARVARASNQPQHF
NA | TRBJ2-1 | NA | TRBV6-5 | TGTGCCAGCAGGATGACTAGAGGTAGGAATGAGCAGTTCTTC | CASRMTRGRNEQFF
NA | TRBJ2-1 | NA | TRBV5-1 | TGCGCCAGCAGCTTGGAAACAGATAAGCCATACAATGAGCAGTTCTTC | CASSLETDKPYNEQFF
NA | TRBJ2-1 | TRBD2 | TRBV19 | TGTGCCAGTAGTACCGGGACTAGCGGGAGCAATGAGCAGTTCTTC | CASSTGTSGSNEQFF
NA | TRBJ1-2 | NA | TRBV7-8 | TGTGCCAGCAGCCCTCAGGGGATCTATGGCTACACCTTC | CASSPQGIYGYTF
NA | TRBJ2-3 | TRBD1 | TRBV19 | TGTGCCAGTAGTAACTTCGGGACAGGGGTAGATACGCAGTATTTT | CASSNFGTGVDTQYF
NA | TRBJ1-4 | TRBD1 | TRBV19 | TGTGCCAGTAGCGACAGGGCCTTTAATGAAAAACTGTTTTTT | CASSDRAFNEKLFF
NA | TRBJ1-3 | TRBD1 | TRBV4-2 | TGTGCCAGCAGCCAAGGGACAGGGAGTGGAAACACCATATATTTT | CASSQGTGSGNTIYF
NA | TRBJ2-3 | TRBD2 | TRBV6-5 | TGTGCCAGCAGACGTGGACTAGCGACAGATACGCAGTATTTT | CASRRGLATDTQYF
NA | TRBJ2-2 | TRBD1 | TRBV5-1 | TGCGCCAGCAGCTTGGGACAGGGGCGGTATTCCGGGGAGCTGTTTTTT | CASSLGQGRYSGELFF
NA | TRBJ1-1 | NA | TRBV6-1 | TGTGCCAGCAGTGAAATGGCATCCGAAGCTTTCTTT | CASSEMASEAFF
few | TRBJ1-5 | NA | TRBV7-2 | TGTGCCAGCAGCTTGCAGGAGGATCAGCCCCAGCATTTT | CASSLQEDQPQHF
NA | TRBJ2-7 | TRBD2 | TRBV15 | TGTGCCACCAGCAGAGGTATTACTAGCGGGAGGGCCCGGAGCTACGAGCAGTACTTC | CATSRGITSGRARSYEQYF
NA | TRBJ2-1 | TRBD1 | TRBV7-9 | TGTGCCAGCAGCACACAGGGGGCTGAGCAGTTCTTC | CASSTQGAEQFF
NA | TRBJ1-6 | NA | TRBV27 | TGTGCCAGCAGTTTACTACAGAGAAATTCACCCCTCCACTTT | CASSLLQRNSPLHF
NA | TRBJ1-6 | NA | TRBV28 | TGTGCCAGCAGTTTATTGGTCCGGACTATCTATAATTCACCCCTCCACTTT | CASSLLVRTIYNSPLHF
NA | TRBJ2-4 | TRBD1 | TRBV28 | TGTGCCAGCAGTAAACGGACAGGGGGGATAGCCAAAAACATTCAGTACTTC | CASSKRTGGIAKNIQYF
NA | TRBJ2-1 | TRBD1 | TRBV6-5 | TGTGCCAGCAGTTTTGGACAGGGGGCTAGAAATGAGCAGTTCTTC | CASSFGQGARNEQFF
NA | TRBJ1-2 | TRBD1 | TRBV5-4 | TGTGCCAGCAGTCCACGGTCACCCGGACAGGGTTCATCTAATGGCTACACCTTC | CASSPRSPGQGSSNGYTF
many | TRBJ2-7 | NA | TRBV10-3 | TGTGCCATCAGTCTAGGACTTTTGAGCTCCTACGAGCAGTACTTC | CAISLGLLSSYEQYF
NA | TRBJ1-1 | NA | TRBV29-1 | TGCAGCGTTGACAGGGGACTGAACACTGAAGCTTTCTTT | CSVDRGLNTEAFF
NA | TRBJ2-1 | TRBD1 | TRBV5-5 | TGTGCCAGCAGCTCTGATGTAGGACAGGGAGGTGAGCAGTTCTTC | CASSSDVGQGGEQFF
NA | TRBJ2-7 | TRBD1 | TRBV11-2 | TGTGCCAGCAGCTCAACAGGGGAAGGGCAGTACTTC | CASSSTGEGQYF
NA | TRBJ2-2 | TRBD1 | TRBV19 | TGTGCCAGTAGTCCCCGACAGGGATCCGCGACCGGGGAGCTGTTTTTT | CASSPRQGSATGELFF
NA | TRBJ2-1 | NA | TRBV5-1 | TGCGCCAGCACCACGCTTGGAGGTCTCTATGAGCAGTTCTTC | CASTTLGGLYEQFF
NA | TRBJ2-7 | NA | TRBV3-1/TRBV3-2 | TGTGCCAGCAGCCTCAATCTCGGGACAAGCGAGCAGTACTTC | CASSLNLGTSEQYF
NA | TRBJ2-1 | TRBD2 | TRBV29-1 | TGCAGCGTGGGCGAAGGGACTAGCGACCCGGAGCAGTTCTTC | CSVGEGTSDPEQFF
NA | TRBJ1-3 | TRBD1 | TRBV6-5 | TGTGCCAGCAGTACTCCTGGGACAGGGAGGCACACCATATATTTT | CASSTPGTGRHTIYF
NA | TRBJ2-2 | TRBD2 | TRBV7-2 | TGTGCCAGCAGCTCCCGAGGCGGGAGCACCGGGGAGCTGTTTTTT | CASSSRGGSTGELFF
NA | TRBJ2-7 | TRBD1 | TRBV6-2/TRBV6-3 | TGTGCCAGCAGTTACGGGCAGGGGGATCCCTACGAGCAGTACTTC | CASSYGQGDPYEQYF
NA | TRBJ1-1 | TRBD1 | TRBV6-2/TRBV6-3 | TGTGCCAGCAGTTACGGACAGTGGACAGGGAGGACTGAAGCTTTCTTT | CASSYGQWTGRTEAFF
NA | TRBJ2-7 | NA | TRBV6-2/TRBV6-3 | TGTGCCAGCAGTGGGGGGTCAGGCTCCTACGAGCAGTACTTC | CASSGGSGSYEQYF